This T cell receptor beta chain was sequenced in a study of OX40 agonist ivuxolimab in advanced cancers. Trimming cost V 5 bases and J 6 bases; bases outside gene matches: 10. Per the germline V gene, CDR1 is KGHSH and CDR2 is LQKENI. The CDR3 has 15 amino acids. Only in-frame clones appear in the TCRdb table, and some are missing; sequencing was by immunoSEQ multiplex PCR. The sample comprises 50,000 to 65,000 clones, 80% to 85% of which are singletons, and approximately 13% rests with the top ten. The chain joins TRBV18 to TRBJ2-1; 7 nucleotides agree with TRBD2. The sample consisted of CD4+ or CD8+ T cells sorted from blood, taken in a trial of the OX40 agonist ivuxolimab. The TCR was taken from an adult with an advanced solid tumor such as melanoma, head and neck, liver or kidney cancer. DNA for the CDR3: TGTGCCAGCTCATACGGACTAGGCCCAGGCAATGAGCAGTTCTTC. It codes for CASSYGLGPGNEQFF.